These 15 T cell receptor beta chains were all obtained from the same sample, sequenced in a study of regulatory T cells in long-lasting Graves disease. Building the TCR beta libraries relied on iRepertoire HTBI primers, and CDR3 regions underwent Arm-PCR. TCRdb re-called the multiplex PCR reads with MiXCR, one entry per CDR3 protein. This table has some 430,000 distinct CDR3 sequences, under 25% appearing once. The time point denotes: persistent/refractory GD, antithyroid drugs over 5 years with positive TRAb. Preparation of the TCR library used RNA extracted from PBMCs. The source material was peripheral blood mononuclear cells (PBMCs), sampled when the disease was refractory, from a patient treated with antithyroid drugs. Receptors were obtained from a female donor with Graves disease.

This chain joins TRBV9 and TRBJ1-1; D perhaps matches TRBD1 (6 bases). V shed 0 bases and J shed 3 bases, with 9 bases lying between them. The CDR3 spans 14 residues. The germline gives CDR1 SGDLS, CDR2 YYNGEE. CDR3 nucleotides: TGTGCCAGCAGCGTAGGGGGGGCTGACACTGAAGCTTTCTTT. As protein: CASSVGGADTEAFF.

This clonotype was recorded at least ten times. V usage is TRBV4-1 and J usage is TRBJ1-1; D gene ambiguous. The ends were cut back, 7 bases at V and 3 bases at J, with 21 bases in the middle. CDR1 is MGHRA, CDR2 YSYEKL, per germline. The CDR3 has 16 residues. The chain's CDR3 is CASNLQPGSRYTEAFF. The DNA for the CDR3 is TGCGCCAGCAACCTCCAGCCAGGTAGTCGGTACACTGAAGCTTTCTTT.

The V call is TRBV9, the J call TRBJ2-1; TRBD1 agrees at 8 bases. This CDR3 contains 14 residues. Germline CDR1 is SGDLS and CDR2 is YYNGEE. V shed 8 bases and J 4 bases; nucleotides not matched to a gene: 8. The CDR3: CASNSGGEYNEQFF. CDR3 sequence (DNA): TGTGCCAGTAACTCAGGGGGCGAGTACAATGAGCAGTTCTTC.

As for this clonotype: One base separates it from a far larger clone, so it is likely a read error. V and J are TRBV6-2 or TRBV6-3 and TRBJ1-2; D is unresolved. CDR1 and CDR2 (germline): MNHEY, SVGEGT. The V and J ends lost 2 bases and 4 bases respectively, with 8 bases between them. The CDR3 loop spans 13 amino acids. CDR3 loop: CASSYGNSYGYTF. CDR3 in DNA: TGTGCCAGCAGTTACGGGAATAGCTATGGCTACACCTTC.

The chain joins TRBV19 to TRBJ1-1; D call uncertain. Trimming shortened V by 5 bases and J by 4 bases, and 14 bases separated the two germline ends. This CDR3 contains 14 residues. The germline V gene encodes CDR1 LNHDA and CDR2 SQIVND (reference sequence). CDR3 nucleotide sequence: TGTGCCAGTAGTCCCGGCACCCTCGGCACTGAAGCTTTCTTT. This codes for CASSPGTLGTEAFF.

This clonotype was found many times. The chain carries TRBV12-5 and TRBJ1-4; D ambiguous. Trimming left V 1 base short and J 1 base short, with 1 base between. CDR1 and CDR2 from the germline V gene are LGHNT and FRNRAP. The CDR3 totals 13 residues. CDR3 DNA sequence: TGTGCTAGTGGTTTGGAAACTAATGAAAAACTGTTTTTT. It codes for CASGLETNEKLFF.

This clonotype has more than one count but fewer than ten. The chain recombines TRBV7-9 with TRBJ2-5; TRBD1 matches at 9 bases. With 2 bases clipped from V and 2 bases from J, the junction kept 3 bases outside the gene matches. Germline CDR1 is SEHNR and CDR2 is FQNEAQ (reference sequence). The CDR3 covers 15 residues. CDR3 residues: CASSLIGTGQETQYF. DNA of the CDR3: TGTGCCAGCAGCTTAATCGGGACAGGGCAAGAGACCCAGTACTTC.

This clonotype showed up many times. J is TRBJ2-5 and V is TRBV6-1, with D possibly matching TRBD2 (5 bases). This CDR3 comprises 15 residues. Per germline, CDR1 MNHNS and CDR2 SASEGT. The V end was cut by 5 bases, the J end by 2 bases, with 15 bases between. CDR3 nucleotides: TGTGCCAGCAGTCGTATTTACGGGGTTCAAGAGACCCAGTACTTC. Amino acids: CASSRIYGVQETQYF.

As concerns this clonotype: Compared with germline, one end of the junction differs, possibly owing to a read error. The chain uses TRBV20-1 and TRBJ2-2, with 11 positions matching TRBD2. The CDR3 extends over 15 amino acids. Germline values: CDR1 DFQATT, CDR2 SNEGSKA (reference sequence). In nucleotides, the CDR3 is TGCAGTGCCAGCCCGACTAGCGGGAACACCGGGGAGCTGGTTTTT. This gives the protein CSASPTSGNTGELVF.

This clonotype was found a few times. CDR3 residues: CASREQDGSSGNTIYF. The CDR3 DNA reads TGTGCCAGCAGGGAACAGGACGGATCCTCTGGAAACACCATATATTTT. J is TRBJ1-3 and V is TRBV28, with D maybe TRBD1 (5 bases). Germline CDR1 reads MDHEN; CDR2 reads SYDVKM. V gave up 6 bases and J gave up 0 bases, with 15 bases separating them. CDR3 length equals 16 residues.

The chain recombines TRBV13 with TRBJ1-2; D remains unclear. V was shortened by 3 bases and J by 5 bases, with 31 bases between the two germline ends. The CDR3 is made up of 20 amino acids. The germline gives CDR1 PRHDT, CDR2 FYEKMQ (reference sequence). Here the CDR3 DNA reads TGTGCCAGCAGCTTTACCCCCAGTGGGGTTGGGAGCCCTACAAGGTATGGCTACACCTTC. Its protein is CASSFTPSGVGSPTRYGYTF.

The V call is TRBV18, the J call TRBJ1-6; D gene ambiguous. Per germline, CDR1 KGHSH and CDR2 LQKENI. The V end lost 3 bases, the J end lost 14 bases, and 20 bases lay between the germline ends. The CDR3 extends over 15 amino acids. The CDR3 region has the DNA TGTGCCAGCTCACCTAGCAGTGACCGGGGTACGGCCCTCCACTTT. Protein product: CASSPSSDRGTALHF.

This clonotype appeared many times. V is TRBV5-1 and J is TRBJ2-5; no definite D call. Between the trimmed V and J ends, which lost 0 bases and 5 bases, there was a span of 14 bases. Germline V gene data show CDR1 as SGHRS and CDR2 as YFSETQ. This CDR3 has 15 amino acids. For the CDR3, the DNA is TGCGCCAGCAGCTTGGCCGGCTACCTCCGGGAGACCCAGTACTTC. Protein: CASSLAGYLRETQYF.

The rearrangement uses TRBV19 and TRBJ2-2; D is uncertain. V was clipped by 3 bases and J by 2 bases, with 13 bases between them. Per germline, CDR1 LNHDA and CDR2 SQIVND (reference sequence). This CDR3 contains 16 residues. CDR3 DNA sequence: TGTGCCAGTAGTATGTGGACGGTCGTCAACACCGGGGAGCTGTTTTTT. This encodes CASSMWTVVNTGELFF.

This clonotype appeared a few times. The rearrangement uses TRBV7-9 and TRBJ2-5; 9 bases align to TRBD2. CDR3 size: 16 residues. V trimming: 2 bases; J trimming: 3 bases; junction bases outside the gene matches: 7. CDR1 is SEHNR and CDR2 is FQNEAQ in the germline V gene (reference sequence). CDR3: CASSLISVAGEETQYF. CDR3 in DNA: TGTGCCAGCAGCTTAATCTCGGTAGCGGGAGAAGAGACCCAGTACTTC. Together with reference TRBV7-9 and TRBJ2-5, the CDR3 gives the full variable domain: DTGVSQNPRHKITKRGQNVTFRCDPISEHNRLYWYRQTLGQGPEFLTYFQNEAQLEKSRLLSDRFSAERPKGSFSTLEIQRTEQGDSAMYLCASSLISVAGEETQYFGPGTRLLVL.